This TCR beta chain was captured by sequencing in a study of cytomegalovirus exposure and HLA in healthy donors. Broader study findings: Some 150 TCR beta chains were listed as cytomegalovirus-associated. Reports indicated that the classifier achieved high specificity and sensitivity in diagnosing cytomegalovirus status.

With regard to this clone: The antigen is undetermined.

Only in-frame clones appear in the TCRdb table, and some are missing; sequencing was by immunoSEQ multiplex PCR. The table records tens of thousands of clones, over 85% of them present only once. Sequenced material: PBMCs. This receptor was taken from a young man in good health and CMV-seronegative.

The CDR3 DNA is TGTGCCAGCAGTCGGACAGGGTGGAAGACAGATACGCAGTATTTT. Translated, it gives CASSRTGWKTDTQYF. The genes are TRBV6-5 and TRBJ2-3; 8 nucleotides align to TRBD1. The V segment lost 5 bases and the J segment 3 bases; nucleotides outside the gene matches: 7. The CDR3 spans 15 residues. In germline, CDR1 is MNHEY, CDR2 SVGAGI.